This TCR beta chain was obtained from a study of shared clonotypes between healthy human individuals. Points from the study as a whole: Non-shared clonotypes were found to have lower generation probabilities than the clonotypes that were shared by all four of the sorted-subset donors. Genetic and exposure-history diversity was limited by the few donors.

Germline CDR1 reads SQVTM; CDR2 reads ANQGSEA. Trimming left V 6 bases short and J 0 bases short, with 15 bases between. The CDR3 is 16 residues long. In replicate PCRs of sorted subsets, around 0.2 ug DNA, 29,000 or so T cell genomes, was used. Libraries were prepared by immunoSEQ multiplex PCR; TCRdb keeps only in-frame clonotypes and omits some of them. This table has fewer than 2.5 million clones, approximately 93% appearing once. About this clone itself: Its antigen is still unknown.

Sequencing used naive CD4+ T cells from PBMCs. Subset meaning: CD45RA+ positively selected. The receptor's source is a man aged 18 to 29 in good health. Some clones in this sample may be carry-over from other donors' samples. This chain links TRBV29-1 with TRBJ2-6; tentative D call: TRBD1 (6 bases). CDR3 DNA: TGCAGCGTCCCAGGGGCGCCTATCTCTGGGGCCAACGTCCTGACTTTC. Residues: CSVPGAPISGANVLTF.